These 29 T cell receptor beta chains were sequenced from one sample in a study of T cell repertoires in cytomegalovirus infection. Their cognate antigens are unknown. TCRdb redid the calling of the reads with MiXCR, one entry per CDR3 protein. The table includes roughly 860,000 distinct CDR3 sequences, around a third detected once. This sample comprised cultured CD8+ T cells from PBMCs, obtained from culture after CMV antigen stimulation. The receptor set was obtained from a human donor in good health (CMV status not recorded). Some clones in this sample may be carry-over from other donors' samples.

This chain joins TRBV6-2 or TRBV6-3 and TRBJ2-1, with D perhaps TRBD1 (6 bases). The CDR3 length is 14 residues. Per germline, CDR1 MNHEY and CDR2 SVGEGT. V was trimmed by 6 bases and J by 6 bases, leaving 15 bases between them. The chain's CDR3 is CASRLQGTRNEQFF. CDR3 nucleotides: TGTGCCAGCAGGTTACAGGGTACCCGCAATGAGCAGTTCTTC.

This clonotype has ten or more counts. The J gene is TRBJ2-7, the V gene TRBV27, with D unresolved. CDR1 and CDR2 (germline): MNHEY, SMNVEV (reference sequence). V lost 6 bases and J lost 1, with 16 bases in between. The CDR3 loop spans 15 amino acids. CDR3 coding DNA: TGTGCCAGCAGAGCTGGGGTTGGGGATTCCTACGAGCAGTACGTC. Translating it yields CASRAGVGDSYEQYV.

A note on this clonotype: Possible read error: a much larger clone is one base away. The rearrangement links TRBV7-9 to TRBJ1-1; no definite D call. The V gene's germline CDR1 is SEHNR and CDR2 FQNEAQ (reference sequence). CDR3 length equals 15 residues. The CDR3 bases are TGTGCCAGCAGCTTAGGGGTCGCCCTGAACACTGGAGCTTTCTTT. Encoded protein: CASSLGVALNTGAFF.

The chain couples TRBV3-1 to TRBJ1-4; unclear D gene. This CDR3 has 17 residues. In germline, CDR1 is LGHDT, CDR2 YNNKEL (reference sequence). The V end lost 3 bases, the J end lost 9 bases, and 23 bases lay between the germline ends. The CDR3 is CASSHSLSDAAIKKLFF. In DNA form, the CDR3 reads TGTGCCAGCAGCCACTCCCTGTCCGATGCCGCTATAAAAAAACTGTTTTTT.

CDR3 sequence: CASSYGVASTLYGYTF. Written as DNA, the CDR3 is TGTGCCAGCAGTTATGGGGTCGCCAGCACACTATATGGCTACACCTTC. This chain uses TRBV6-2 or TRBV6-3 with TRBJ1-2; D not certain. Germline V CDR1 and CDR2: MNHEY, SVGEGT. The length of the CDR3 is 16 residues. The ends were cut back, 3 bases at V and 5 bases at J, with 19 bases in the middle.

Points on this clonotype: A read error may be the cause here, since a much bigger clone is one base away. This chain uses TRBV2 with TRBJ1-4, with D uncertain. The ends were cut back, 10 bases at V and 0 bases at J, with 15 bases in the middle. The CDR3 length is 15 residues. Germline values: CDR1 SNHLY, CDR2 FYNNEI. CDR3 loop: CANTASSATNEKLFF. In nucleotides, the CDR3 is TGTGCCAACACAGCCAGTTCTGCAACTAATGAAAAACTGTTTTTT.

CDR3 residues: CASSYSSYGGARNEQYV. The CDR3 DNA follows: TGTGCCAGCAGTTACTCTTCGTATGGGGGGGCGCGTAACGAGCAGTACGTC. V and J are TRBV6-8 and TRBJ2-7, with D possibly matching TRBD2 (7 bases). Trimming stripped 0 bases from V and 5 bases from J, with 20 bases between. Germline CDR1 reads MNHGY; CDR2 reads SAAAGT. The CDR3 totals 17 residues.

The genes are TRBV9 and TRBJ2-3; 7 positions agree with TRBD1. Germline CDR1 SGDLS, CDR2 YYNGEE. CDR3 length: 15 amino acids. V shed 4 bases and J 2 bases; nucleotides not matched to a gene: 7. The chain's CDR3 is CASSLGTATTDTQYF. The CDR3 DNA is TGTGCCAGCAGCCTCGGGACAGCTACCACAGATACGCAGTATTTT.

This chain uses TRBV6-2 or TRBV6-3 with TRBJ2-2; D is tentatively TRBD1 or TRBD2 (5 bases each). V was shortened by 7 bases and J by 1 base, with 13 bases between the two germline ends. The germline V gene has CDR1 MNHEY and CDR2 SVGEGT. The CDR3 has 15 amino acids. CDR3 region: CASTGTRMNTGELFF. The CDR3 DNA reads as TGTGCCAGCACCGGGACGAGAATGAACACCGGGGAGCTGTTTTTT.

This clonotype has ten or more counts. This rearrangement joins TRBV6-2 or TRBV6-3 to TRBJ1-1, with no clear D. The CDR3 has 13 residues. V was cut by 5 bases and J by 8 bases, with 15 bases left in between. The V gene's germline CDR1 is MNHEY and CDR2 SVGEGT. This CDR3 reads CASSTRRFGEAFF. CDR3 bases: TGTGCCAGCAGTACCAGGCGCTTCGGGGAAGCTTTCTTT.

The chain carries TRBV7-9 and TRBJ2-7; TRBD1 is a possible D gene (6 bases). The CDR3 runs to 14 residues. V gave up 3 bases and J gave up 4 bases, with 13 bases separating them. Germline V CDR1 and CDR2: SEHNR, FQNEAQ (reference sequence). The CDR3 DNA sequence: TGTGCCAGCAGCTTTGAAGGGGGAAGGTACGAGCAGTACGTC. It codes for CASSFEGGRYEQYV.

This clonotype was detected a few times. V is TRBV7-6 and J is TRBJ1-4, with 7 bases matching TRBD1. CDR1 SGHVS and CDR2 FNYEAQ come from the germline V gene. V dropped 1 base and J dropped 5; count of bases not matched to a gene: 16. This CDR3 comprises 19 residues. The CDR3 here is CASSLVGVGARGQNEKLFF. CDR3 DNA sequence: TGTGCCAGCAGCTTAGTTGGAGTGGGGGCGCGGGGACAGAATGAAAAACTGTTTTTT.

This clonotype occurred many times. V is TRBV6-5 and J is TRBJ1-1; D remains ambiguous. The germline V and J ends were trimmed by 5 bases and 3 bases, with 7 bases remaining between them. This CDR3 contains 12 residues. Germline V CDR1 and CDR2: MNHEY, SVGAGI. Here the CDR3 DNA reads TGTGCCAGCAGTGCAGGAGACACTGAAGCTTTCTTT. Its protein product is CASSAGDTEAFF.

This clonotype occurred a few times. This chain joins TRBV5-5 and TRBJ1-2, with 9 bases fitting TRBD1. CDR3 length equals 13 residues. The J segment lost 6 bases and the V segment lost 4 bases, leaving 4 bases of the junction unmatched. Germline V CDR1 and CDR2: SGHKS, YYEKEE (reference sequence). In DNA, the CDR3 is TGTGCCAGCAGCCGGGGACAGGGCCATGGCTACACCTTC. This sequence encodes CASSRGQGHGYTF.

This clonotype has more than one count but fewer than ten. The chain joins TRBV5-4 to TRBJ1-1; tentatively, D is TRBD1 (5 bases). Trimming shortened V by 3 bases and J by 1 base, and 13 bases separated the two germline ends. This CDR3 has 15 residues. Germline V gene data show CDR1 as SGHNT and CDR2 as YYREEE (reference sequence). In nucleotides, the CDR3 is TGTGCCAGCAGCTCCCGGGACTTGCAGAACACTGAAGCTTTCTTT. Protein product: CASSSRDLQNTEAFF.

Remarks on this clonotype: The junction departs from the called germline gene at one end, perhaps through a read error. This rearrangement joins TRBV7-6 to TRBJ2-5; TRBD2 matches at 10 bases. Germline V gene lookup returns CDR1 SGHVS and CDR2 FNYEAQ. The CDR3 consists of 15 residues. For the CDR3, the DNA is TGTGCCAGCAGCTTAGGGCTAGCGGGGGAAGAGATCCAGTACTTC. It translates to CASSLGLAGEEIQYF.

This clonotype has at least ten counts. V and J are TRBV6-2 or TRBV6-3 and TRBJ2-5, with 12 bases fitting TRBD2. The germline gives CDR1 MNHEY, CDR2 SVGEGT. J lost 5 bases, V lost 0 bases, and 4 bases had no gene match. CDR3 length: 16 amino acids. CDR3 nucleotide sequence: TGTGCCAGCAGTTACTCGAGGACTAGCGGGGAGGAGACCCAGTACTTC. Its protein is CASSYSRTSGEETQYF.

This chain links TRBV12-2 with TRBJ1-5; the table's D call of TRBD1 was not tested on the DNA. TRBV12-2 is annotated as a pseudogene. CDR3 size: 15 residues. CDR3 residues: CVSRLRVGAGQPQHF. For the CDR3, the DNA is TGTGTAAGTCGCCTACGCGTGGGGGCAGGGCAGCCCCAGCATTTT.

A remark on this clonotype: A read error may account for a junction end that differs from germline. The CDR3 loop is CASRDDRPGDLF. The CDR3 DNA follows: TGTGCCAGCAGGGATGACAGGCCCGGAGATCTCTTT. The chain recombines TRBV2 with TRBJ1-1; weak D call: TRBD1 (6 bases). The CDR3 length is 12 residues. The V gene's germline CDR1 is SNHLY and CDR2 FYNNEI.

The rearrangement uses TRBV3-1 and TRBJ1-1; a possible D gene is TRBD1 (6 bases). V was cut by 2 bases and J by 0 bases, with 10 bases left in between. This CDR3 contains 15 residues. CDR1 and CDR2 from the germline V gene are LGHDT and YNNKEL (reference sequence). CDR3 DNA sequence: TGTGCCAGCAGCCAACTCAACAGGGTGAACACTGAAGCTTTCTTT. Protein: CASSQLNRVNTEAFF.

This clonotype has just a few counts. The rearrangement joins TRBV5-4 to TRBJ2-5; a weak D match, TRBD1 (6 bases). V lost 6 bases to trimming and J lost 7 bases, with 19 bases between them. Per the germline V gene, CDR1 is SGHNT and CDR2 is YYREEE (reference sequence). This CDR3 region has 14 residues. As DNA, the CDR3 is TGTGCCAGCAACCCTGATACTGAAGGGGGGACCCAGTACTTC. Translating gives CASNPDTEGGTQYF.

The CDR3 DNA follows: TGTGCCAGCAGCTGGGGGACAGGGGGTGCCACAGATACGCAGTATTTT. Translation gives CASSWGTGGATDTQYF. This chain joins TRBV5-6 and TRBJ2-3, with 11 bases lining up with TRBD1. The CDR3 totals 16 residues. Trimming cost V 3 bases and J 2 bases; bases outside gene matches: 5. Germline V CDR1 and CDR2: SGHDT, YYEEEE.

The chain carries TRBV20-1 and TRBJ2-6, with no clear D. The CDR3 contains 15 residues. V lost 2 bases and J 4 bases, leaving 12 bases between the germline ends. From germline, CDR1 is DFQATT and CDR2 SNEGSKA (reference sequence). The CDR3 region has the DNA TGCAGTGCTAGAACGCCTGGGCTAGGGGCCAACGTCCTGACTTTC. Protein: CSARTPGLGANVLTF.

J is TRBJ1-2 and V is TRBV12-3 or TRBV12-4; 8 bases map to TRBD1. V trimming: 4 bases; J trimming: 4 bases; junction bases outside the gene matches: 11. CDR3 length equals 16 residues. CDR3 sequence: CASSSIRGLGAYGYTF. The CDR3 nucleotides read TGTGCCAGCAGTTCGATCAGGGGGCTCGGGGCCTATGGCTACACCTTC.

This clonotype has more than one count but fewer than ten. This rearrangement joins TRBV2 to TRBJ2-7; D is perhaps TRBD2 (5 bases). This CDR3 has 17 amino acids. V lost 6 bases and J lost 4, with 25 bases in between. Germline V CDR1 and CDR2: SNHLY, FYNNEI. The CDR3 is CASRYDTGNPRGYEQYF. The CDR3 DNA sequence: TGTGCCAGCAGATACGACACGGGCAACCCTCGGGGTTACGAGCAGTACTTC. Supplemented by reference TRBV2 and TRBJ2-7, the full variable domain reads EPEVTQTPSHQVTQMGQEVILRCVPISNHLYFYWYRQILGQKVEFLVSFYNNEISEKSEIFDDQFSVERPDGSNFTLKIRSTKLEDSAMYFCASRYDTGNPRGYEQYFGPGTRLTVT.

The V gene is TRBV27, the J gene TRBJ1-5, with D perhaps TRBD1 (5 bases). CDR1 is MNHEY and CDR2 is SMNVEV in the germline V gene (reference sequence). This CDR3 is 14 amino acids long. V was cut by 9 bases and J by 3 bases, with 15 bases left in between. The CDR3, as DNA: TGTGCCAGTGGGGACTCGACTTACAATCAGCCCCAGCATTTT. It yields the protein CASGDSTYNQPQHF.

The table lists this clonotype with many counts. The chain couples TRBV7-6 to TRBJ2-2; possible D gene TRBD1, 6 bases. The CDR3 totals 16 residues. The ends were cut back, 5 bases at V and 3 bases at J, with 16 bases in the middle. From germline, CDR1 is SGHVS and CDR2 FNYEAQ. This CDR3 is CASSGARTGYTGELFF. For the CDR3, the DNA is TGTGCCAGCAGCGGCGCGAGAACAGGGTACACCGGGGAGCTGTTTTTT.

This clonotype has a count of ten or more. The chain joins TRBV24-1 to TRBJ1-1; unclear D gene. Trimming stripped 5 bases from V and 3 bases from J, with 12 bases between. Germline-derived CDR1 and CDR2 are KGHDR and SFDVKD. The CDR3 contains 14 residues. CDR3 amino acids: CATSGAEPYTEAFF. The CDR3 bases are TGTGCCACCAGTGGCGCAGAACCTTACACTGAAGCTTTCTTT.

Details on this clonotype: A much larger clonotype is one base distant, so this may be a read error. The J gene is TRBJ1-1, the V gene TRBV7-3, with D uncertain. Per the germline V gene, CDR1 is SGHTA and CDR2 is FQGTGA. CDR3 size: 14 residues. The CDR3, as DNA: TGTGCCAGCAGCTTATTGGACCTAAACACTGGAGCTTTCTTT. It is translated as CASSLLDLNTGAFF.